This TCR beta chain was recovered during a study of patients and donors after allogeneic stem cell transplantation. Via MiXCR, TCRdb re-called the RT-PCR reads, giving one row per CDR3 protein. The sample includes 400,000 to 500,000 distinct CDR3 sequences, 16% of them seen just once. Germline assignment: CDR1 SGHTA and CDR2 FQGNSA. The CDR3 spans 15 residues. After removal of 6 bases from V and 3 bases from J, the junction contained 11 bases not matched to a gene. Sequencing was carried out using blood, either unsorted or a sorted T cell fraction (not recorded which). The rearrangement joins TRBV7-2 to TRBJ2-7, with 7 bases that match TRBD1. This clonotype was obtained from a human donor who was either an allogeneic HSCT recipient or a stem cell or donor lymphocyte infusion donor (not recorded which). It is not recorded whose cells these are; they may come from a transplant donor. The CDR3 is CASSPSPGQSYEQYF. In DNA form, the CDR3 reads TGTGCCAGCAGTCCTTCCCCGGGACAGAGCTACGAGCAGTACTTC.